This TCR beta chain was captured by sequencing in a study of beta chain features in type 1 diabetes (dated by TCRdb to 2016 to 2018). Regarding the research as a whole: No differences in mean age, gender distribution, total cell number or subset yield were found between patients and healthy donors. A total of under 120,000,000 sorted cells were examined across all samples, and RNA yield correlated strongly with the number of cells per subset. In the study, TCRB repertoires of sorted circulating CD4+ T cell subsets from recently diagnosed type 1 diabetes patients were compared with those of matched healthy donors. Regulatory and stem cell-like memory subsets were obtained from only 8 patients and roughly 8 healthy donors, while naive and central memory subsets were obtained from all 30 or so donors. Paper-wide results and their limitations: PCR may preferentially amplify shorter templates, but because patient and control samples were amplified and corrected together, any resulting skew would affect both groups equally. In all four CD4+ subsets, TCRB CDR3 length was moderately but significantly shorter in type 1 diabetes patients. At VDJ recombination sites, patients with type 1 diabetes made fewer insertions and deleted more nucleotides, a pattern implying thymic rearrangement abnormalities. Because cDNA rather than genomic DNA was sequenced, highly expressing activated cells could have been over-represented, although no difference in activation and CD3 levels was found between groups. HLA sub-analyses involved small numbers of individuals, so any influence of HLA type on TCRB rearrangement remained unresolved. Naive, central memory and regulatory TCRB repertoires appeared to be more alike among patients than among healthy donors.

Relative to germline, V is 0 bases shorter and J is 2 bases shorter, with 14 bases between their ends. CDR1 SGHTA and CDR2 FQGNSA are derived from the germline V gene. The CDR3 holds 18 amino acids from the cysteine to the phenylalanine. Only the CDR3 DNA is retained, 54 bases long and in frame from the first base. The entire isolated RNA was reverse transcribed using the High Capacity cDNA Reverse Transcription Kit, and thus expressed TCRB transcripts were sequenced. Naive, central memory and regulatory T cell samples underwent deep immunoSEQ sequencing, averaging about 3.57 million total reads per sample. Sorted cells were lysed in RLT buffer, and RNA was extracted using DNase-treated RNeasy Micro or Mini kits according to cell number. Each cell subset was processed separately to prevent cross-contamination, with patient and healthy donor samples processed together. Using the immunoSEQ multiplex PCR, TCRB sequences were amplified from cDNA into 87-bp fragments spanning the CDR3 region. Amplicons were sequenced on the Illumina HiSeq platform. The paper's data handling went like this. PCR bias was corrected computationally using synthetic template baselines, and reads within Hamming distance 2 were collapsed, with unmergeable singletons discarded. Reads were aligned to IMGT to assign V, D and J genes, CDR3 length, and insertions or deletions at six rearrangement sites. Clonotype counts were normalized to sorted cell number within each subset before computing true diversity and Gini coefficients with the tcR R package. The overlap coefficient, calculated on TCRB nucleotide sequences, was used to quantify repertoire sharing. As a proxy for the pre-selection repertoire, out-of-frame TCRB sequences from naive cells were analyzed. TCRdb re-hosts the immuneACCESS table, in-frame sequences only. Its copies lack some clones; in the studies checked, an unresolved V gene accounts for under half of them, and the cause for the rest is not known. That table furnishes V, J and clone size, whereas the DNA furnished D and trimming. This sample has some 280,000 clones in its table, and 14% of those were observed once. Under 0.02% of the sample belongs to the ten largest clones.

A remark on this clone: Which antigen it targets is not known. Per-nucleotide qualities are absent, and no much larger clonotype sits a single base away.

A single peripheral blood draw of around 120 mL on average was collected from each donor into heparinised tubes. A BD FACSAria II and a panel including CD45RO, CCR7, CD25, CD127, CD95 and CD27 were used to sort naive, central memory, regulatory and stem cell-like memory CD4+ T cells. All sorted populations exceeded 95% purity. PBMCs were separated immediately by Lymphoprep density gradient centrifugation and were stained directly, without being cultured. To minimize batch effects, samples were stained and sorted in pairs, one healthy donor with one patient per experiment. This sequence uses TRBV7-2 and TRBJ2-6, with the D segment identity uncertain. The sequencing input was naive CD4+ T cells from blood. The sample's cell subset or site, from its label and the paper: true naive CD4+ T cells. The clonotype originates from a man under 40 with type 1 diabetes. The CDR3 region has the sequence CASSLAPLPGAGANVLTF. The DNA sequence follows: TGTGCCAGCAGCTTAGCGCCCTTGCCCGGTGCTGGGGCCAACGTCCTGACTTTC.